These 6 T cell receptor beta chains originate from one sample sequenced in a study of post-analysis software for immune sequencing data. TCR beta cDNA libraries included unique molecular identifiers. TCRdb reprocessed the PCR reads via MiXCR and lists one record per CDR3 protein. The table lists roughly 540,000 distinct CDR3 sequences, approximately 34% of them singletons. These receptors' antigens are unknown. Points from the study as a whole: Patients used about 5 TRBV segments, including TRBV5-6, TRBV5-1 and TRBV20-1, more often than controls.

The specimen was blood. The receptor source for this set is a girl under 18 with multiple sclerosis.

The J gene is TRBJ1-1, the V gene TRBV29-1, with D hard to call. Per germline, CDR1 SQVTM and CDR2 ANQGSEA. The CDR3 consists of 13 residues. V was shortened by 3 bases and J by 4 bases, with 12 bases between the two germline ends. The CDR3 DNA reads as TGCAGCGTTGAGTACGGAGTAGGCACTGAAGCTTTCTTT. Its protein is CSVEYGVGTEAFF.

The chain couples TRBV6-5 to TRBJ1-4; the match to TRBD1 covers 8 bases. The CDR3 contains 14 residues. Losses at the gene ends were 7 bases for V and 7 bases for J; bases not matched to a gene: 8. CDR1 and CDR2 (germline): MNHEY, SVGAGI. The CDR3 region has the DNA TGTGCCAGCACCTTAGACAGGGGAACTGAAAAACTGTTTTTT. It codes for CASTLDRGTEKLFF.

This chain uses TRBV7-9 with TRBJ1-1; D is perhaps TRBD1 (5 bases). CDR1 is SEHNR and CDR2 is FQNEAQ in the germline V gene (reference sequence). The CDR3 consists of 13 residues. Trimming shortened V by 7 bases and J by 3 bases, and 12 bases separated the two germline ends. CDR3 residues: CASNYLGDTEAFF. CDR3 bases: TGTGCCAGCAATTACTTGGGGGACACTGAAGCTTTCTTT.

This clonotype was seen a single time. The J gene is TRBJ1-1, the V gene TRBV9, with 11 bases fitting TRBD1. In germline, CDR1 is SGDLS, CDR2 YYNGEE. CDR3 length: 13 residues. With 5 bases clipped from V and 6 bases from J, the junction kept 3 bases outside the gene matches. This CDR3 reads CASRGQGDAEAFF. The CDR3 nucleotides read TGTGCCAGCAGGGGACAGGGGGACGCTGAAGCTTTCTTT.

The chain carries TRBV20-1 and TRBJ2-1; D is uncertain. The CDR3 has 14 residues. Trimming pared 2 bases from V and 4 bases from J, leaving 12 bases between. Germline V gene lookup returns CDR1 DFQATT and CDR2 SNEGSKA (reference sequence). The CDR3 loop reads CSARNQISYNEQFF. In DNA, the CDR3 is TGCAGTGCTAGAAACCAGATTTCTTACAATGAGCAGTTCTTC.

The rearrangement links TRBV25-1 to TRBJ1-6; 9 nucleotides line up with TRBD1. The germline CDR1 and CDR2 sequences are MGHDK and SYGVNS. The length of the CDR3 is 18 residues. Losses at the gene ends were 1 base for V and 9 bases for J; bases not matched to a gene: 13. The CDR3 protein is CASSESFTGGSLGSPLHF. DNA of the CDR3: TGTGCCAGCAGTGAATCCTTCACAGGGGGCAGTCTGGGTTCACCCCTCCACTTT.